This passage covers 23 T cell receptor beta chains from one sample sequenced in a study of T cells after yellow fever vaccination. From the 5' RACE reads, TCRdb called clonotypes with MiXCR, one entry per CDR3 protein. Of 99,000 or so distinct CDR3 sequences in the sample, about 6% were seen once. The input for sequencing was CD8+ T cells sorted from PBMCs, taken 10 days after the yellow fever booster vaccination. Receptors originate from a man aged 18 to 30 who received the YFV17D yellow fever vaccine.

This clonotype was counted only a few times. The chain links TRBV4-3 to TRBJ2-1, with unresolved D. Germline V gives CDR1 LGHNA, CDR2 YSLEER. The CDR3 totals 14 residues. Trimming pared 0 bases from V and 7 bases from J, leaving 10 bases between. CDR3 amino acids: CASSQDGSPNEQFF. In DNA, the CDR3 is TGCGCCAGCAGCCAAGATGGGTCCCCAAATGAGCAGTTCTTC.

The chain carries TRBV11-2 and TRBJ2-1, with TRBD2 identical over 10 bases. V lost 1 base and J lost 6; bases outside the gene matches: 3. From germline, CDR1 is SGHAT and CDR2 FQNNGV. The CDR3 runs to 15 residues. The CDR3 sequence: CASSLVLAGINEQFF. For the CDR3, the DNA is TGTGCCAGCAGCTTAGTACTAGCGGGGATCAATGAGCAGTTCTTC.

The chain uses TRBV6-5 and TRBJ2-6; tentatively, D is TRBD1 (6 bases). This CDR3 comprises 15 residues. Trimming took off 4 bases at V and 1 base at J, with 8 bases between the two ends. Per the germline V gene, CDR1 is MNHEY and CDR2 is SVGAGI. As DNA, the CDR3 is TGTGCCAGCAGTTCCGGACAGTCTGGGGCCAACGTCCTGACTTTC. It yields the protein CASSSGQSGANVLTF.

This clonotype showed up just a few times. The genes are TRBV24-1 and TRBJ2-2, with D possibly matching TRBD1 (5 bases). CDR1 KGHDR and CDR2 SFDVKD come from the germline V gene. The V end lost 6 bases, the J end lost 5 bases, and 12 bases lay between the germline ends. CDR3 size: 14 residues. The CDR3 coding sequence is TGTGCCACCAGTTCCCTAGGGGATACCGGGGAGCTGTTTTTT. Protein: CATSSLGDTGELFF.

The rearrangement links TRBV12-3 or TRBV12-4 to TRBJ1-5; weak D call: TRBD1 (6 bases). The CDR3 has 13 residues. The CDR3 nucleotides are TGTGCGTCGAGGGGACATTTCAATCAGCCCCAGCATTTT. This translates into CASRGHFNQPQHF.

This chain connects TRBV7-9 to TRBJ1-2, with D possibly matching TRBD1 (5 bases). Germline V gene data show CDR1 as SEHNR and CDR2 as FQNEAQ (reference sequence). CDR3 length equals 13 residues. V shed 5 bases and J shed 4 bases, with 11 bases lying between them. CDR3 sequence (DNA): TGTGCCAGCAGCACCTCAGGGCGCTATGGCTACACCTTC. Amino acids: CASSTSGRYGYTF.

The rearrangement links TRBV4-1 to TRBJ2-7; D remains ambiguous. V lost 1 base and J 0 bases, leaving 19 bases between the germline ends. Germline lookup yields CDR1 MGHRA and CDR2 YSYEKL. This CDR3 spans 18 amino acids. The CDR3 DNA follows: TGCGCCAGCAGCCAAGCTGAGACTGCCATCCAAAGCTCCTACGAGCAGTACTTC. It codes for CASSQAETAIQSSYEQYF.

V gene TRBV7-9 combines with J gene TRBJ2-2; D is undetermined. Germline V CDR1 and CDR2: SEHNR, FQNEAQ (reference sequence). The germline V and J ends were trimmed by 0 bases and 8 bases, with 7 bases remaining between them. The CDR3 sequence is 13 residues long. CDR3 amino acids: CASSLARGGELFF. For the CDR3, the DNA is TGTGCCAGCAGCTTAGCCCGTGGGGGGGAGCTGTTTTTT.

This clonotype was seen only a few times. J is TRBJ2-2 and V is TRBV5-1; D is possibly TRBD2 (5 bases). V lost 1 base to trimming and J lost 9 bases, with 19 bases between them. This CDR3 has 16 residues. From germline, CDR1 is SGHRS and CDR2 YFSETQ. The CDR3 DNA reads as TGCGCCAGCAGCTTGCATGTGGCAGAGGGCCTCCGGGAGCTGTTTTTT. This codes for CASSLHVAEGLRELFF.

There are a few counts of this clonotype. The chain joins TRBV12-3 or TRBV12-4 to TRBJ1-4; no clear D gene. This CDR3 is built from 16 residues. Trimming pared 5 bases from V and 4 bases from J, leaving 17 bases between. The CDR3 DNA reads as TGTGCCAGCAGTCCCGATCCGGGAGACATTAATGAAAAACTGTTTTTT. This codes for CASSPDPGDINEKLFF.

This clonotype was seen more than once but under ten times. The chain is built from TRBV4-1 and TRBJ1-6; TRBD1 matches at 11 bases. The V gene end was trimmed by 7 bases and the J gene end by 7 bases; junction bases not matched to a gene: 6. The CDR3 contains 15 residues. Germline assignment: CDR1 MGHRA and CDR2 YSYEKL. The CDR3 protein is CASTQGTGGNSPLHF. CDR3 nucleotides: TGCGCCAGCACCCAGGGGACAGGGGGAAATTCACCCCTCCACTTT.

This clonotype was observed a handful of times. The chain carries TRBV7-9 and TRBJ2-5; D is perhaps TRBD2 (5 bases). Deletions cut 5 bases from V and 5 bases from J, with 18 bases between. Germline loops: CDR1 SEHNR, CDR2 FQNEAQ (reference sequence). This CDR3 comprises 15 residues. In nucleotides, the CDR3 is TGTGCCAGCAGCGGGATTGGAGGTCTGAGGGAGACCCAGTACTTC. It is translated as CASSGIGGLRETQYF.

This clonotype has more than one count but fewer than ten. The genes are TRBV10-3 and TRBJ1-5; D might be TRBD1 (6 bases). The V end lost 1 base, the J end lost 0 bases, and 7 bases lay between the germline ends. Germline V lookup: CDR1 ENHRY, CDR2 SYGVKD. CDR3 length: 15 amino acids. The CDR3 DNA reads TGTGCCATCAGTGAGTTGACAGGTAGCAATCAGCCCCAGCATTTT. This translates into CAISELTGSNQPQHF.

This clonotype turned up a few times. V usage is TRBV6-2 or TRBV6-3 and J usage is TRBJ2-7; 7 bases agree with TRBD1. Germline V gene data show CDR1 as MNHEY and CDR2 as SVGEGT. V lost 2 bases, J lost 6 bases, and 4 bases stayed unmatched. The CDR3 is made up of 13 amino acids. The CDR3 spells CASSYTGQLEQYF. CDR3 DNA: TGTGCCAGCAGTTACACGGGACAGCTCGAGCAGTACTTC.

J is TRBJ2-5 and V is TRBV29-1; possible D gene TRBD2, 5 bases. The V gene lost 2 bases and the J gene lost 0 bases, with 13 bases spanning the gap. The CDR3 consists of 15 residues. Germline-derived CDR1 and CDR2 are SQVTM and ANQGSEA. CDR3 DNA: TGCAGCGTTGAATCCAGCGGAGACGACCAAGAGACCCAGTACTTC. Translation gives CSVESSGDDQETQYF.

This clonotype was found a few times. The V call is TRBV13, the J call TRBJ2-1; D not resolved. V lost 2 bases and J 8 bases, leaving 10 bases between the germline ends. Germline assignment: CDR1 PRHDT and CDR2 FYEKMQ (reference sequence). This CDR3 is 13 amino acids long. CDR3 loop: CASSLSRVDEQFF. CDR3 sequence (DNA): TGTGCCAGCAGCTTATCCAGAGTGGATGAGCAGTTCTTC.

The chain is built from TRBV3-1 and TRBJ2-1; possible D gene TRBD1, 5 bases. This CDR3 region has 14 residues. Germline V gives CDR1 LGHDT, CDR2 YNNKEL (reference sequence). The V end lost 1 base, the J end lost 9 bases, and 13 bases lay between the germline ends. The CDR3 nucleotides read TGTGCCAGCAGCCAAGTCCCAGGGATGACTGAGCAGTTCTTC. Protein product: CASSQVPGMTEQFF.

This clonotype appeared many times. The chain has TRBV7-9 and TRBJ2-7; a weak D match, TRBD2 (6 bases). Trimming removed 2 bases from V and 5 bases from J, with 7 bases in between. CDR1 is SEHNR, CDR2 FQNEAQ, per germline (reference sequence). This CDR3 has 12 amino acids. CDR3: CASSLWGDEQYV. The CDR3 DNA follows: TGTGCCAGCAGCTTATGGGGGGACGAGCAGTACGTC.

This clonotype was seen a handful of times. The chain links TRBV9 to TRBJ2-7, with D maybe TRBD2 (5 bases). CDR3 size: 15 residues. Per germline, CDR1 SGDLS and CDR2 YYNGEE. V dropped 0 bases and J dropped 1 base, with 11 bases sitting between them. The DNA of the CDR3 is TGTGCCAGCAGCGTAGGCCGCGGCGGGTCCTACGAGCAGTACTTC. Translated: CASSVGRGGSYEQYF.

This CDR3 is CATSREQDGRYGYTF. CDR3 nucleotide sequence: TGTGCCACCAGCAGAGAACAGGACGGGAGGTATGGCTACACCTTC. The J gene is TRBJ1-2, the V gene TRBV15, with D perhaps matching TRBD1 (5 bases). Germline assignment: CDR1 LNHNV and CDR2 YYDKDF (reference sequence). The CDR3 has 15 amino acids. The V and J ends lost 0 bases and 5 bases respectively, with 13 bases between them. Supplemented by reference TRBV15 and TRBJ1-2, the full variable domain reads DAMVIQNPRYQVTQFGKPVTLSCSQTLNHNVMYWYQQKSSQAPKLLFHYYDKDFNNEADTPDNFQSRRPNTSFCFLDIRSPGLGDTAMYLCATSREQDGRYGYTFGSGTRLTVV.

This clonotype has more than one count but fewer than ten. The chain couples TRBV29-1 to TRBJ2-6; no clear D gene. The ends were cut back, 5 bases at V and 1 base at J, with 3 bases in the middle. Germline assignment: CDR1 SQVTM and CDR2 ANQGSEA. The CDR3 covers 12 residues. CDR3 nucleotide sequence: TGCAGCGTTCCGTCTGGGGCCAACGTCCTGACTTTC. Its protein product is CSVPSGANVLTF. The full variable domain, with the rest looked up from reference TRBV29-1 and TRBJ2-6, is SAVISQKPSRDICQRGTSLTIQCQVDSQVTMMFWYRQQPGQSLTLIATANQGSEATYESGFVIDKFPISRPNLTFSTLTVSNMSPEDSSIYLCSVPSGANVLTFGAGSRLTVL.

In its sample, this clonotype was seen a few times. The rearrangement links TRBV4-3 to TRBJ1-2; D is undetermined. Germline loops: CDR1 LGHNA, CDR2 YSLEER. The CDR3 has 14 residues. Trimming pared 1 base from V and 2 bases from J, leaving 8 bases between. CDR3 nucleotide sequence: TGCGCCAGCAGCCAAGGAAGGTCGAACTATGGCTACACCTTC. Translated: CASSQGRSNYGYTF.

The chain has TRBV2 and TRBJ2-3; 9 nucleotides line up with TRBD2. CDR3 length: 15 amino acids. The junction had 6 bases not matched to a gene; V was cut back by 6 bases and J by 2 bases. Germline V lookup: CDR1 SNHLY, CDR2 FYNNEI. CDR3 sequence: CASRTSSGVTDTQYF. The CDR3 DNA reads TGTGCCAGCAGAACATCTAGCGGGGTCACAGATACGCAGTATTTT.